Listed here are 4 T cell receptor beta chains from one sample, sequenced in a study of blood T cell repertoires in COVID-19. Profiled with immunoSEQ multiplex PCR; TCRdb holds only in-frame clones, not every one. The data hold 230,000 or so clones, with roughly 89% observed a single time. The sample consisted of peripheral blood. These receptor sequences come from a woman aged 40 to 50 who had recovered from COVID-19.

This clone came up once. This sequence joins TRBV19 and TRBJ2-3, with D unresolved. The germline V gene encodes CDR1 LNHDA and CDR2 SQIVND (reference sequence). Trimming shortened V by 1 base and J by 5 bases, and 13 bases separated the two germline ends. The length of the CDR3 is 15 residues. CDR3 sequence reads: CASSIARGFRDTQYF. Written as DNA, the CDR3 is TGTGCCAGTAGTATAGCGCGCGGCTTCCGAGATACGCAGTATTTT.

The rearrangement joins TRBV6-6 to TRBJ2-1, with TRBD2 matching over 11 bases. Germline V gene lookup returns CDR1 MNHNY and CDR2 SVGAGI (reference sequence). V lost 5 bases, J lost 5 bases, and 8 bases stayed unmatched. CDR3 length: 16 residues. The CDR3 protein is CASSRRSGRANNEQFF. The CDR3 DNA sequence: TGTGCCAGCAGTCGCCGTAGCGGGAGGGCAAACAATGAGCAGTTCTTC.

This clone was observed a few times. The CDR3 protein is CASSFSGTSGELFF. CDR3 coding DNA: TGTGCCAGCAGCTTTAGCGGGACATCCGGGGAGCTGTTTTTT. J is TRBJ2-2 and V is TRBV7-9; TRBD2 agrees at 8 bases. CDR1 and CDR2 from the germline V gene are SEHNR and FQNEAQ (reference sequence). V dropped 3 bases and J dropped 6; count of bases not matched to a gene: 3. The CDR3 is made up of 14 amino acids.

The chain has TRBV30 and TRBJ1-2, with TRBD1 matching 8 bases. With V trimmed by 3 bases and J by 8 bases, 8 bases remained unmatched. Germline V gene data show CDR1 as GTSNPN and CDR2 as SVGIG (reference sequence). The CDR3 sequence is 13 residues long. This CDR3 reads CAWRQGATVGYTF. The DNA for the CDR3 is TGTGCCTGGAGGCAGGGGGCAACGGTAGGCTACACCTTC.